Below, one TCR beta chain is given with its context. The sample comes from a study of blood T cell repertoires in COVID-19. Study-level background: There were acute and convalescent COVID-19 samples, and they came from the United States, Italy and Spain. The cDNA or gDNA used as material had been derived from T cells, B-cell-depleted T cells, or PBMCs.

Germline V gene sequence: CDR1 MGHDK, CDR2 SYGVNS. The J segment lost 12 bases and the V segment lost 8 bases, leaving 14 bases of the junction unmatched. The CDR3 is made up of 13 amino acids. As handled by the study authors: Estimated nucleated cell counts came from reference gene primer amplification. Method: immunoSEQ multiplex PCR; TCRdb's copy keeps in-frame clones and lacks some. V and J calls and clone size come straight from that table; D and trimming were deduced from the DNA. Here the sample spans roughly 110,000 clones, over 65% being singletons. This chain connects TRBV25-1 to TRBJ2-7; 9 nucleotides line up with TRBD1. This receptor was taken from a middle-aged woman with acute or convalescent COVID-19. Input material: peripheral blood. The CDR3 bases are TGTGCCAGCGGCACGGGACAGGGTGGGAAGAGGTACTTC. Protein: CASGTGQGGKRYF.